This T cell receptor beta chain was sequenced for a study of cytomegalovirus exposure and HLA in healthy donors. General study points: Cytomegalovirus association was listed for 150 to 200 TCR beta chains.

Germline CDR1 is KGHSH and CDR2 is LQKENI. The CDR3 length is 15 residues. V lost 4 bases to trimming and J lost 5 bases, with 18 bases between them. Sequencing used immunoSEQ multiplex PCR; TCRdb keeps in-frame clones, though not all of them. The data show about 140,000 clones, roughly nine tenths seen once. Turning to this clone: Its antigen is currently unknown.

The chain is built from TRBV18 and TRBJ2-7, with a tentative D call TRBD2 (5 bases). The sequence was collected from a man younger than 30 in good health and CMV-seronegative. Material: PBMCs. CDR3: CASSLTTGIGHEQYF. The CDR3 DNA is TGTGCCAGCTCACTTACAACCGGGATCGGCCACGAGCAGTACTTC.